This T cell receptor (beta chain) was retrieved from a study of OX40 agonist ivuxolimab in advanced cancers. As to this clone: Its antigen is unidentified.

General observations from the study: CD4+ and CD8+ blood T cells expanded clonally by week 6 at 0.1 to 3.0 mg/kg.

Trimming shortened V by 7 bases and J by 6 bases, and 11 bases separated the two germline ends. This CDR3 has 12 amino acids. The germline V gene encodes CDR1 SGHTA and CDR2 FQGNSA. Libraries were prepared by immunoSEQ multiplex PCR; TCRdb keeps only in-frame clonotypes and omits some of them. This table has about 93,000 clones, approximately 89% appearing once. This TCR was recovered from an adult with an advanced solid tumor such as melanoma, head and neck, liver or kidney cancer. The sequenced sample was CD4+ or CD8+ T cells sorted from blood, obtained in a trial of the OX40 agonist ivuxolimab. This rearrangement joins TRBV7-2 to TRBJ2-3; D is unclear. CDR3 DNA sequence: TGTGCCAGCACCATTCCTAGGGATACGCAGTATTTT. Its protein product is CASTIPRDTQYF.